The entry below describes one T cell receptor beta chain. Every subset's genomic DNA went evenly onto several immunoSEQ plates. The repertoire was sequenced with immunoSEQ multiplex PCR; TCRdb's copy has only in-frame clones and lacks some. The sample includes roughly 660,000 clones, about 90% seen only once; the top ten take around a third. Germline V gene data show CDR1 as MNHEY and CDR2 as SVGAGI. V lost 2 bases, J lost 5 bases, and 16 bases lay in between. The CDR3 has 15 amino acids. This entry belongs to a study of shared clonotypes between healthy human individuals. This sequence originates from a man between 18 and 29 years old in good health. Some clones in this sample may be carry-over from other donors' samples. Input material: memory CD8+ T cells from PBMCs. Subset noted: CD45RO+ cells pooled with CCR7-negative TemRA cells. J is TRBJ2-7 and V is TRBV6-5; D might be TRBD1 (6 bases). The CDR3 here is CASSYGPDRTNEQYF. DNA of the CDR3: TGTGCCAGCAGTTACGGCCCCGACAGGACCAACGAGCAGTACTTC.